This TCR beta chain is from a study of Graves' ophthalmopathy and Graves' hyperthyroidism. The CDR3 contains 16 residues. V lost 3 bases and J lost 5; bases outside the gene matches: 10. From germline, CDR1 is LNHNV and CDR2 YYDKDF (reference sequence). This clonotype was seen many times. Using RNA transcripts, the TCR beta CDR3 regions were amplified. The workflow started with a first-round RT-PCR run with HTBI primers and then moved on to a second-round multiplex PCR. Using its own MiXCR run on the multiplex PCR reads, TCRdb lists one record per CDR3 protein. The table includes 150,000 to 200,000 distinct CDR3 sequences, roughly two fifths detected once.

The rearrangement joins TRBV15 to TRBJ2-7; 10 nucleotides agree with TRBD1. The receptor's source is a man younger than 40 with Graves' ophthalmopathy. Sequenced sample: peripheral blood. The CDR3 sequence is CATSRTEDRGSDEQYF. CDR3 nucleotides: TGTGCCACCAGCAGGACAGAGGACAGGGGGAGCGACGAGCAGTACTTC.